Below are 5 T cell receptor beta chains sequenced from a single sample in a study of blood T cell repertoires in COVID-19. The table came from immunoSEQ multiplex PCR; TCRdb's copy has only in-frame clones and leaves some out. The data contain more than 90,000 clones, roughly 71% of them singletons. The sample was peripheral blood. All receptors derive from an elderly woman with acute or convalescent COVID-19.

This clone was detected a few times. The chain has TRBV29-1 and TRBJ2-7; D is perhaps TRBD1 (6 bases). The germline V gene encodes CDR1 SQVTM and CDR2 ANQGSEA. The CDR3 totals 13 residues. Trimming pared 4 bases from V and 4 bases from J, leaving 14 bases between. CDR3 loop: CSVALDSRYEQYF. The DNA of the CDR3 is TGCAGCGTTGCTTTGGACAGTAGGTACGAGCAGTACTTC.

The gene calls are TRBV5-6 and TRBJ2-2; tentatively, D is TRBD1 (6 bases). The CDR3 length is 15 residues. Germline assignment: CDR1 SGHDT and CDR2 YYEEEE. Trimming pared 2 bases from V and 5 bases from J, leaving 13 bases between. The CDR3 DNA is TGTGCCAGCAGCTTCCCTCAGGGGTCGACCGGGGAGCTGTTTTTT. Amino acids: CASSFPQGSTGELFF.

The V and J genes are TRBV3-1 (or the pseudogene TRBV3-2) and TRBJ1-1; D remains unclear. This CDR3 is built from 12 residues. The V end was cut by 3 bases, the J end by 10 bases, with 12 bases between. In germline, CDR1 is LGHDT, CDR2 YNNKEL (reference sequence). The CDR3 DNA sequence: TGTGCCAGCAGCCAGGACCTAGCGGGAGCTTTCTTT. This translates into CASSQDLAGAFF.

This clone was observed a single time. This sequence joins TRBV18 and TRBJ1-4; D unresolved. Germline V CDR1 and CDR2: KGHSH, LQKENI. V was pared by 3 bases and J by 8 bases, with 13 bases between. CDR3 size: 14 residues. Written as DNA, the CDR3 is TGTGCCAGCTCACCGGGTCTTATGGGCGAAAAACTGTTTTTT. Translation: CASSPGLMGEKLFF.

The table lists this clone with a few counts. The chain has TRBV28 and TRBJ2-3; the D gene is possibly TRBD2 (6 bases). Germline V gene data show CDR1 as MDHEN and CDR2 as SYDVKM. The CDR3 loop spans 14 amino acids. Trimming removed 6 bases from V and 7 bases from J, with 17 bases in between. CDR3 nucleotides: TGTGCCAGCAGCTCTGGCGGGGCCTTCAATACGCAGTATTTT. Its translation: CASSSGGAFNTQYF.